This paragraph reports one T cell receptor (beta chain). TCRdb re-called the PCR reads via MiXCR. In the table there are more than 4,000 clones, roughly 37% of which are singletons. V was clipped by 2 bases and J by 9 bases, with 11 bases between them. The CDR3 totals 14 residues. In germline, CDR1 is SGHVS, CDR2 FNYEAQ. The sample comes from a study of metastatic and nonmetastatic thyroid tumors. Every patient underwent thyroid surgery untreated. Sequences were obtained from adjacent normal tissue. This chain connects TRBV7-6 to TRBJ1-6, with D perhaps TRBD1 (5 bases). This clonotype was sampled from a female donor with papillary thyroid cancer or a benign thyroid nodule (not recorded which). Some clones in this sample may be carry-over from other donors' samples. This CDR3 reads CASSLRGGSSPLHF. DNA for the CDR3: TGTGCCAGCAGCTTAAGGGGAGGTTCTTCACCCCTCCACTTT. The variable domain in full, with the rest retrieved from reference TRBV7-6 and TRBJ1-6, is GAGVSQSPRYKVTKRGQDVALRCDPISGHVSLYWYRQALGQGPEFLTYFNYEAQQDKSGLPNDRFSAERPEGSISTLTIQRTEQRDSAMYRCASSLRGGSSPLHFGNGTRLTVT.